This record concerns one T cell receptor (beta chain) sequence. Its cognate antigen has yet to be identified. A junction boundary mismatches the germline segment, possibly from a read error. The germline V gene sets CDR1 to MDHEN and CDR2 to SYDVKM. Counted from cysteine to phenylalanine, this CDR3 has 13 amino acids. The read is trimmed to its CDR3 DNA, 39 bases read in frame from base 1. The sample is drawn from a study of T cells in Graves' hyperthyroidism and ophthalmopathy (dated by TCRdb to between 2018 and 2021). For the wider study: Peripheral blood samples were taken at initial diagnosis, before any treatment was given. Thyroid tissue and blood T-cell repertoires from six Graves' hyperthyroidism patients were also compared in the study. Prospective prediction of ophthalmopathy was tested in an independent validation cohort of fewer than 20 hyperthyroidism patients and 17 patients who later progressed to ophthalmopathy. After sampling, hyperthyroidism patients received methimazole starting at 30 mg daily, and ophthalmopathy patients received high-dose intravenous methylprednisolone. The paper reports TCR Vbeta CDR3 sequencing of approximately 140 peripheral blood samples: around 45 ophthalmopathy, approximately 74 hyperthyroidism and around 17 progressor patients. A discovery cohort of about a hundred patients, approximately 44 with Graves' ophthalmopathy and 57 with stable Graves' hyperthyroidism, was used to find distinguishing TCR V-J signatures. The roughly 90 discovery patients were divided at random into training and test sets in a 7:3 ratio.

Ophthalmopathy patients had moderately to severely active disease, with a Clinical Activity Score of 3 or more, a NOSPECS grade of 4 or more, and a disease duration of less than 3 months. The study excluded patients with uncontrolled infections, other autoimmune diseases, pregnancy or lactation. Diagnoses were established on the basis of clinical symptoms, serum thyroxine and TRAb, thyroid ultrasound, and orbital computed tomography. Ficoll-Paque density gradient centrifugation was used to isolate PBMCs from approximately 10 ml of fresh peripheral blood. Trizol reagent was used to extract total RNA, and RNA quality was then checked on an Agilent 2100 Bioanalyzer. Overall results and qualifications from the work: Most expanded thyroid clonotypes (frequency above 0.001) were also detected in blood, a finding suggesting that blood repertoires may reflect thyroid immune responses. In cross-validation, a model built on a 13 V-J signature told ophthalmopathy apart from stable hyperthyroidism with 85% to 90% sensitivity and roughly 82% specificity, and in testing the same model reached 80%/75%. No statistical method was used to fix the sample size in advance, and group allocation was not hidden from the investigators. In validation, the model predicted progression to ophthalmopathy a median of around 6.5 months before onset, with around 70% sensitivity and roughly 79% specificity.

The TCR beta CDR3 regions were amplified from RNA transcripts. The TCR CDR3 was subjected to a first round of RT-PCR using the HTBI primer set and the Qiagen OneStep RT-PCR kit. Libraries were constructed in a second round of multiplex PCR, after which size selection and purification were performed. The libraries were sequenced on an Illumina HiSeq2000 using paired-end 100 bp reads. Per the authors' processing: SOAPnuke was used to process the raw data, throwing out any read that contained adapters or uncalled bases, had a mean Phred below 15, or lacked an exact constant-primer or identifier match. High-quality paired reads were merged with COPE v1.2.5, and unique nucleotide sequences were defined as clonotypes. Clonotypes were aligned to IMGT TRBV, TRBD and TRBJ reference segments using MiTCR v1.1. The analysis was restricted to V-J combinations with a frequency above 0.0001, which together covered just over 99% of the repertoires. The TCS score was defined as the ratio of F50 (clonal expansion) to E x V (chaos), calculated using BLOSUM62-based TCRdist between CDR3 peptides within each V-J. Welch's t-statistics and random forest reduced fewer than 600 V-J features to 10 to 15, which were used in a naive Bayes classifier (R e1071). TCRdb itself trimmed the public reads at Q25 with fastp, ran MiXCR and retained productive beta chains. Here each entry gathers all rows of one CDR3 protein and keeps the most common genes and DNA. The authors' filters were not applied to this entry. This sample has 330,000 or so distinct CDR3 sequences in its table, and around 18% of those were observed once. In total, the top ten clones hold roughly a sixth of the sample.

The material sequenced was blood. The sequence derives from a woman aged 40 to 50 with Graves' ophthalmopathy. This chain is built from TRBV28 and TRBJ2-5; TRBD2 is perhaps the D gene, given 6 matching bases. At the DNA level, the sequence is TGTGCCAGAACCAGTAGCGGCCAAGAGACTCAGTACTTC. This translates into CARTSSGQETQYF.